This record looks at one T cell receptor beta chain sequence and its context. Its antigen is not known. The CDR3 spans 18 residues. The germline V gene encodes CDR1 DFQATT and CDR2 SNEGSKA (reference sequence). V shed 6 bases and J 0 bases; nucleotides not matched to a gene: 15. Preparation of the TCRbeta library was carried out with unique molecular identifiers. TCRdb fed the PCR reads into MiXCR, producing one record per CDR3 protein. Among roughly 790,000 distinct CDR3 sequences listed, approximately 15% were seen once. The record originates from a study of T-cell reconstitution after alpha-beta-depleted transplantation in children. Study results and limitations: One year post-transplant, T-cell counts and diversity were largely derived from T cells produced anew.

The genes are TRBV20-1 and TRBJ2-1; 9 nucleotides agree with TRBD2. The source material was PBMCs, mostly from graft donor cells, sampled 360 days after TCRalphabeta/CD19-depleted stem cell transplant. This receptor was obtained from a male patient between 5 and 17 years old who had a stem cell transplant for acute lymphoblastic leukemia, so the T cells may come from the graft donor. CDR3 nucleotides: TGCAGTGCGCCTCCCGTGGGGAGCGGGAGGCGCTCCTACAATGAGCAGTTCTTC. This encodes CSAPPVGSGRRSYNEQFF.